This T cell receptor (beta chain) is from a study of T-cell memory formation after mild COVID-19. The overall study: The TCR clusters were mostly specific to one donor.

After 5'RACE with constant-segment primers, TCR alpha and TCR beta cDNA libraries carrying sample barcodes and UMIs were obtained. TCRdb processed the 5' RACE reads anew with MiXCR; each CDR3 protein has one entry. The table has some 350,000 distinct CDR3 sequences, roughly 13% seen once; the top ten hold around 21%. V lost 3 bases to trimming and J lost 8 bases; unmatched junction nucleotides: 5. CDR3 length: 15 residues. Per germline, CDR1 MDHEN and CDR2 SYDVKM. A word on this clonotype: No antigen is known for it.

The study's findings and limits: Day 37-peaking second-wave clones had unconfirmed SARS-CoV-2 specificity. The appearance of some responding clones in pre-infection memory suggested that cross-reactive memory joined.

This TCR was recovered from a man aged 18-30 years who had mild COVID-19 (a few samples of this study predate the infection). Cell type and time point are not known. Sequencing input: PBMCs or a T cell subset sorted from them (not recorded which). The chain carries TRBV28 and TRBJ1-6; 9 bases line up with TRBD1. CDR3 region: CASSFADRGHSPLHF. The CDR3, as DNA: TGTGCCAGCAGTTTCGCGGACAGGGGTCATTCACCCCTCCACTTT.